The 10 T cell receptor beta chains given below trace back to one sample, sequenced in a study of shared clonotypes between healthy human individuals. Repertoires were generated with immunoSEQ multiplex PCR, while TCRdb's copy carries only in-frame clones and drops some. The sample has 2.3 million or so clones; just over 90% are singletons. Input material: naive CD4+ T cells from PBMCs. The subset denotes: CD45RA+ positively selected. Receptor source: a man in his late teens or twenties in good health. Some clones in this sample may be carry-over from other donors' samples.

Details on this clone: Other DNA sequences from this sample encode an identical CDR3 as well. The chain uses TRBV18 and TRBJ2-2; D not resolved. CDR1 is KGHSH, CDR2 LQKENI, per germline. V was clipped by 3 bases and J by 1 base, with 3 bases between them. This CDR3 has 13 residues. CDR3 residues: CASSPQNTGELFF. In DNA form, the CDR3 reads TGTGCCAGCTCACCGCAGAACACCGGGGAGCTGTTTTTT.

The genes are TRBV7-9 and TRBJ1-2; the D is unclear. Per the germline V gene, CDR1 is SEHNR and CDR2 is FQNEAQ (reference sequence). The CDR3 length is 13 residues. V lost 3 bases to trimming and J lost 8 bases, with 13 bases between them. The CDR3 is CASSFRVFSGYTF. CDR3 bases: TGTGCCAGCAGCTTCCGGGTCTTCTCCGGCTACACCTTC.

The rearrangement uses TRBV7-2 and TRBJ2-7; weak D call: TRBD2 (5 bases). Trimming took off 5 bases at V and 3 bases at J, with 17 bases between the two ends. Germline-derived CDR1 and CDR2 are SGHTA and FQGNSA. The CDR3 has 15 amino acids. The CDR3 spells CASSPGRRAFYEQYF. In nucleotides, the CDR3 is TGTGCCAGCAGCCCCGGGCGGCGGGCCTTCTACGAGCAGTACTTC.

The J gene is TRBJ1-5, the V gene TRBV19, with 8 bases identical to TRBD1. CDR3 length equals 16 residues. Trimming took 3 bases from V and 3 from J; bases not matched to a gene: 7. The V gene's germline CDR1 is LNHDA and CDR2 SQIVND (reference sequence). In DNA form, the CDR3 reads TGTGCCAGTAGTATTCAGGGGGCGCCTAACAATCAGCCCCAGCATTTT. Its protein is CASSIQGAPNNQPQHF.

The rearrangement joins TRBV5-1 to TRBJ1-2, with 7 bases aligning to TRBD1. Germline CDR1 and CDR2: SGHRS and YFSETQ. This CDR3 spans 14 amino acids. V trimming: 5 bases; J trimming: 4 bases; junction bases outside the gene matches: 8. DNA of the CDR3: TGCGCCAGCAGTCGGACAGGAACCTCCTATGGCTACACCTTC. It encodes CASSRTGTSYGYTF.

This rearrangement joins TRBV4-3 to TRBJ2-3; D is undetermined. Looked up from germline, CDR1 is LGHNA and CDR2 is YSLEER. Trimming left V 1 base short and J 5 bases short, with 7 bases between. CDR3 length: 13 residues. The CDR3: CASSQGVLDTQYF. Here the CDR3 DNA reads TGCGCCAGCAGCCAAGGGGTTTTAGATACGCAGTATTTT.

The chain combines TRBV5-4 with TRBJ2-5; D possibly corresponds to TRBD1 (7 bases). The CDR3 extends over 14 amino acids. V shed 4 bases and J shed 4 bases, with 14 bases lying between them. CDR1 is SGHNT and CDR2 is YYREEE in the germline V gene (reference sequence). CDR3 sequence: CASSPQGGRETQYF. The CDR3 nucleotides read TGTGCCAGCAGCCCCCAGGGGGGTCGAGAGACCCAGTACTTC.

Only one count was recorded for this clone. The rearrangement links TRBV29-1 to TRBJ2-1; no reliable D call. Germline values: CDR1 SQVTM, CDR2 ANQGSEA. V lost 7 bases to trimming and J lost 6 bases, with 16 bases between them. The CDR3 consists of 13 residues. The CDR3 spells CSGTLGNVNEQFF. The CDR3 coding sequence is TGCAGCGGCACTTTAGGGAACGTCAATGAGCAGTTCTTC.

This clone is a singleton in its sample. V is TRBV11-3 and J is TRBJ2-1; 11 nucleotides agree with TRBD2. The CDR3 sequence is 15 residues long. The V segment lost 5 bases and the J segment 8 bases; nucleotides outside the gene matches: 8. Germline V CDR1 and CDR2: SGHNT, YENEEA. CDR3 sequence reads: CASSLLAGDKHEQFF. The CDR3 DNA follows: TGTGCCAGCAGCCTACTAGCGGGAGATAAGCATGAGCAGTTCTTC.

V and J are TRBV18 and TRBJ2-7; the D gene is possibly TRBD1 (6 bases). The CDR3 contains 14 residues. V was clipped by 6 bases and J by 4 bases, with 16 bases between them. Germline CDR1 is KGHSH and CDR2 is LQKENI. The CDR3 DNA reads TGTGCCAGCTCCACCACAGGGTACGGATACGAGCAGTACTTC. The encoded protein is CASSTTGYGYEQYF.